Given below is one TCR beta chain in context. Its antigen is unidentified. The sample comes from a study of radiotherapy plus CTLA-4 blockade in lung cancer. Study-wide context: 15% to 20% of enrolled patients responded objectively, and roughly 30% had disease control.

Findings of the study overall: TCR clones from tumors expanded in blood after radiotherapy plus ipilimumab. According to reports, early shifts in blood T cell clones, alongside interferon-beta, forecast response most accurately.

Per the germline V gene, CDR1 is LNHDA and CDR2 is SQIVND (reference sequence). The CDR3 is 11 amino acids. Generated by immunoSEQ multiplex PCR, the TCRdb table keeps only in-frame clones and is missing some. The sample contains some 30,000 clones, 70% to 80% of which appear only once. J is TRBJ1-4 and V is TRBV19; D is unresolved. The sequence derives from a human donor with non-small cell lung cancer that progressed on radiotherapy plus ipilimumab. Material: peripheral blood, obtained from a patient treated with radiotherapy plus ipilimumab. The CDR3 loop reads CVAQGNEKLFF. CDR3 bases: TGTGTCGCACAAGGAAATGAAAAACTGTTTTTT. Full variable domain (rest looked up from reference TRBV19 and TRBJ1-4): DGGITQSPKYLFRKEGQNVTLSCEQNLNHDAMYWYRQDPGQGLRLIYYSQIVNDFQKGDIAEGYSVSREKKESFPLTVTSAQKNPTAFYLCVAQGNEKLFFGSGTQLSVL.